This passage covers 6 T cell receptor beta chains from one sample sequenced in a study of T cells after yellow fever vaccination. TCRdb used MiXCR to reprocess the 5' RACE reads, holding one entry per CDR3 protein. The sample includes about 340,000 distinct CDR3 sequences, under 15% of them seen just once. Sample: CD4+ T cells sorted from PBMCs, taken 15 days after the yellow fever booster vaccination. All receptors derive from a young man who received the YFV17D yellow fever vaccine.

There are a few counts of this clonotype. DNA for the CDR3: TGCAGCGTGGGGCAGATCACAGATACGCAGTATTTT. Its translation: CSVGQITDTQYF. This chain links TRBV29-1 with TRBJ2-3; a weak D match, TRBD1 (5 bases). V was cut by 6 bases and J by 2 bases, with 9 bases left in between. CDR1 is SQVTM and CDR2 is ANQGSEA in the germline V gene. There are 12 residues in the CDR3.

There are many counts of this clonotype. The rearrangement joins TRBV7-2 to TRBJ1-1; D perhaps matches TRBD1 (5 bases). The length of the CDR3 is 12 residues. CDR1 and CDR2 from the germline V gene are SGHTA and FQGNSA. V was pared by 5 bases and J by 10 bases, with 14 bases between. CDR3 nucleotide sequence: TGTGCCAGCAGCCCCGACAGTAAGAGAGCTTTCTTT. Translating gives CASSPDSKRAFF.

The chain uses TRBV4-3 and TRBJ1-2, with TRBD1 matching 8 bases. The CDR3 loop spans 15 amino acids. Per germline, CDR1 LGHNA and CDR2 YSLEER. V lost 2 bases, J lost 1 base, and 3 bases stayed unmatched. The DNA for the CDR3 is TGCGCCAGCAGCCAATTTGACAGGGGTAACTATGGCTACACCTTC. It translates to CASSQFDRGNYGYTF.

The gene calls are TRBV27 and TRBJ2-1; 9 nucleotides line up with TRBD2. The V and J ends lost 5 bases and 3 bases, in that order; junction bases with no gene match: 2. Germline-derived CDR1 and CDR2 are MNHEY and SMNVEV (reference sequence). There are 14 residues in the CDR3. CDR3 in DNA: TGTGCCAGCAGTCGACTAGCGGTCTACAATGAGCAGTTCTTC. Amino acid sequence: CASSRLAVYNEQFF.

Details on this clonotype: Without the conserved terminal phenylalanine or tryptophan, this CDR3 likely stems from a read error. The chain has TRBV5-1 and TRBJ2-1; D might be TRBD1 or TRBD2, each matching 6 bases. Per germline, CDR1 SGHRS and CDR2 YFSETQ. The CDR3 is 18 residues long. In DNA form, the CDR3 reads TGCGCCTGCAGCTTGGTTTCTCGGGGCAGGGGAGGAGGCAATGAGCAGTTCGTC. Translated, it gives CACSLVSRGRGGGNEQFV.

The chain has TRBV7-2 and TRBJ2-7; TRBD2 aligns across 9 bases. The CDR3 extends over 14 amino acids. Germline CDR1 and CDR2: SGHTA and FQGNSA. The trim removed 3 bases at V and 1 base at J, leaving 1 base unmatched. In nucleotides, the CDR3 is TGTGCCAGCAGCTTCAGCGGGGGGTCCTACGAGCAGTACGTC. Protein product: CASSFSGGSYEQYV.